The entry below describes one T cell receptor (beta chain). Its antigen is currently unknown. Profiling relied on immunoSEQ multiplex PCR, and the TCRdb table lists in-frame clones only, not all of them. The data show around 9,400 clones, with approximately 88% seen just once and around 4.2% held by the top ten. Sampled 1 year posttransplant, controls received myeloablative marrow transplants, methotrexate and a calcineurin inhibitor. The data derive from a study of T cells after posttransplantation cyclophosphamide. Findings and limits, study-wide: Tissue-infiltrating T cells from skin or gut overlapped little with blood T cells.

CDR3 length equals 13 residues. Germline V gene data show CDR1 as SGHDT and CDR2 as YYEEEE. V was clipped by 1 base and J by 6 bases; unmatched bases: 4. The source material was PBMCs, sampled 420 to 450 days after allogeneic stem cell transplant with calcineurin inhibitor and methotrexate. The sequence derives from a male patient aged 50 to 59 who received an allogeneic stem cell transplant from an unrelated donor, was CMV-positive, and had chronic GVHD only. The graft donor may account for some of the T cells. J is TRBJ2-7 and V is TRBV5-6; 7 bases fit TRBD1. CDR3 region: CASSLKGGGEQYF. In DNA form, the CDR3 reads TGTGCCAGCAGCTTGAAAGGGGGCGGCGAGCAGTACTTC.